This TCR beta chain was identified in a study of CD8 T cells in Susac syndrome. After extraction with the RNeasy kit, 0.5 to 1 ug of the RNA was reverse transcribed using random hexamers. Using its own MiXCR run on the immunoSEQ multiplex PCR reads, TCRdb lists one record per CDR3 protein. The table has 150,000 to 200,000 distinct CDR3 sequences, more than 85% seen once. This clonotype was detected once. Negative isolation was applied to CD8+ and CD4+ T cells, and FACS enrichment was applied to TEMRA cells. V shed 3 bases and J 5 bases; nucleotides not matched to a gene: 9. This CDR3 is 15 amino acids long. Germline V gene data show CDR1 as SGHNT and CDR2 as YYREEE (reference sequence).

The chain carries TRBV5-4 and TRBJ2-5; the match to TRBD2 covers 8 bases. The clonotype originates from a human donor with Susac syndrome. Sequences were obtained from CD8+ T cells from PBMCs. This CDR3 reads CASSSTAGGLETQYF. In nucleotides, the CDR3 is TGTGCCAGCAGCTCGACGGCGGGAGGCCTCGAGACCCAGTACTTC.